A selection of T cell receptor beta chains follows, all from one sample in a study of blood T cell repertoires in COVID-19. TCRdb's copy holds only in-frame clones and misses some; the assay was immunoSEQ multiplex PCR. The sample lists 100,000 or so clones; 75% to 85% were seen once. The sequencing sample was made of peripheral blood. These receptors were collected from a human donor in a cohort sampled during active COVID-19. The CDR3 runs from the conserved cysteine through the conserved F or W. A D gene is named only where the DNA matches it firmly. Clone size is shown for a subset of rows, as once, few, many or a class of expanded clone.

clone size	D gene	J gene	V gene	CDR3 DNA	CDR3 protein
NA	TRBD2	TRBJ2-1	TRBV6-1	TGTGCCAGCAGACCACGACTAGCGGAATACAATGAGCAGTTCTTC	CASRPRLAEYNEQFF
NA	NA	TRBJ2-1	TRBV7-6	TGTGCCAGCAGCAAGGGGGGGGGCAGCAATGAGCAGTTCTTC	CASSKGGGSNEQFF
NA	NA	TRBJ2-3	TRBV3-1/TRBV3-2	TGTGCCAGCAGCCCTCCTTATGGAGGGGGCGCAGATACGCAGTATTTT	CASSPPYGGGADTQYF
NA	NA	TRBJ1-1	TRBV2	TGTGCCAGCAGTCTCGAACAGGGGAACACTGAAGCTTTCTTT	CASSLEQGNTEAFF
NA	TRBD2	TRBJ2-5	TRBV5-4	TGTGCCAGCAGCAAACCGGGACTAGCGGGAGAGACCCAGTACTTC	CASSKPGLAGETQYF
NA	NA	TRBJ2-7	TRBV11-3	TGTGCCAGCAGCCTATTTAAAGGGGACAAGCAGTACTTC	CASSLFKGDKQYF
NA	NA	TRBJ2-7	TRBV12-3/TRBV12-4	TGTGCCAGCAGTTTAGGACAGTCCTACGAGCAGTACTTC	CASSLGQSYEQYF
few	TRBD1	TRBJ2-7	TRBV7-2	TGTGCCAGCAGCTCGACAGGGTGGGCCGGGGAGCAGTACTTC	CASSSTGWAGEQYF
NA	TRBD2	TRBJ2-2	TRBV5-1	TGCGCCAGCAGCCAACGGACTAGCCCCGGGGAGCTGTTTTTT	CASSQRTSPGELFF
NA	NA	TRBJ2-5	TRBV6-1	TGTGCCAGCAGTGAGGTTCAGGCCGAGACCCAGTACTTC	CASSEVQAETQYF
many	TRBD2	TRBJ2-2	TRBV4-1	TGCGCCAGCAGCCAAGATTGGAGCGGGAGGGCCCAGAGGGAGCTGTTTTTT	CASSQDWSGRAQRELFF